This T cell receptor (beta chain) is drawn from a study of cytomegalovirus exposure and HLA in healthy donors. Study-level points and caveats: Apart from CMV serostatus, no immune exposure information was available. Evidence from a later analysis indicated that most CMV-associated TCR beta chains looked HLA-restricted. Presence/absence analyses assumed roughly uniform sequencing depth across donors, which may not hold.

CDR1 is SGHNT, CDR2 YYREEE, per germline (reference sequence). This CDR3 is 12 amino acids long. Use of 60 Vbeta and 13 Jbeta primers characterized the PCR. Assay: immunoSEQ multiplex PCR; the TCRdb copy retains only in-frame clones and omits some. The sample contains about 120,000 clones, 79% of which appear only once. As for this clone: Antigen specificity is unknown.

This clonotype originated in a man aged 30-40 years in good health and CMV-seropositive. The chain joins TRBV5-4 to TRBJ2-5, with a possible D match to TRBD1 (5 bases). Judging by the DNA end, TRBJ2-7 fits better; the J call may be wrong. Sample: PBMCs. CDR3 sequence reads: CASSQGSYEQYF. The CDR3 DNA reads TGTGCCAGCAGCCAGGGCTCCTACGAGCAGTACTTC.